Listed below are T cell receptor beta chains from one sample, sequenced in a study of blood T cell repertoires in COVID-19. Assay: immunoSEQ multiplex PCR; the TCRdb copy retains only in-frame clones and omits some. This table has 200,000 to 300,000 clones, roughly 89% appearing once. Sequenced sample: PBMCs or T cells enriched from blood (not recorded which). These receptors were taken from a woman in her twenties or thirties with acute COVID-19. Each CDR3 is given with its conserved first and last residue. The order of the fields is clone size, V gene, J gene, D gene, CDR3 DNA, CDR3 protein. D genes are given only for firm matches. The listing skips clone size in some rows; elsewhere it reads once, few, many or a size class.

NA,TRBV3-1/TRBV3-2,TRBJ2-7,NA,TGTGCCAGCAGCCAAGGCGGGGCCTACGAGCAGTACTTC,CASSQGGAYEQYF
NA,TRBV5-1,TRBJ1-3,TRBD1,TGCGCCAGTGCACAGGGGGCCAGGCGAAACACCATATATTTT,CASAQGARRNTIYF
NA,TRBV6-2/TRBV6-3,TRBJ1-1,TRBD1,TGTGCCAGCAGTTGGACAGGGGCTGAAGCTTTCTTT,CASSWTGAEAFF
NA,TRBV6-5,TRBJ1-4,TRBD1,TGTGCCAGCAAGGACAGGTTAAAGGAAAAACTGTTTTTT,CASKDRLKEKLFF
NA,TRBV4-3,TRBJ1-3,NA,TGCGCCAGCAGCCAAGATGTGAGCCTCTCTGGAAACACCATATATTTT,CASSQDVSLSGNTIYF
once,TRBV6-2/TRBV6-3,TRBJ1-2,NA,TGTGCCAGCAGTTACTCTGAGGGGGACTATGGCTACACCTTC,CASSYSEGDYGYTF
NA,TRBV10-1,TRBJ1-4,TRBD1,TGCGCCAGCAGTGAGTCGACAGGGGGTGGCGAAAAACTGTTTTTT,CASSESTGGGEKLFF
NA,TRBV19,TRBJ1-5,TRBD1,TGTGCCAGTAGTACAGGGGGCGATGATCAGCCCCAGCATTTT,CASSTGGDDQPQHF
few,TRBV2,TRBJ2-4,NA,TGTGCCAGCAGTGACGGCCAGGGCAACATTCAGTACTTC,CASSDGQGNIQYF
NA,TRBV20-1,TRBJ2-3,TRBD2,TGCAGTGCTAGTGAGGCTAGCGGGGGCACAGATACGCAGTATTTT,CSASEASGGTDTQYF
once,TRBV15,TRBJ1-2,NA,TGTGCCACCAGCCCAAGTGCAGGGGTCCGTAACTATGGCTACACCTTC,CATSPSAGVRNYGYTF
NA,TRBV6-5,TRBJ2-7,TRBD2,TGTGCCAGCAGTTTCTGGACTAGCGGGGGGCCCGAGCAGTACTTC,CASSFWTSGGPEQYF
NA,TRBV5-1,TRBJ2-7,TRBD2,TGCGCCAGCACGGCCAGGGAGGGGTACGAGCAGTACTTC,CASTAREGYEQYF
NA,TRBV6-1,TRBJ1-2,TRBD1,TGTGCCAGCAGTGAAGCACTGACAGGGTCTTTCTATGGCTACACCTTC,CASSEALTGSFYGYTF
NA,TRBV7-2,TRBJ2-3,TRBD2,TGTGCCAGCAGCCCCGGGACTAGCGTCCTTCGTACGCAGTATTTT,CASSPGTSVLRTQYF
NA,TRBV6-2/TRBV6-3,TRBJ1-5,TRBD1,TGTGCCAGCAGCCAGGGGGAAATTCGCAATCAGCCCCAGCATTTT,CASSQGEIRNQPQHF
NA,TRBV5-6,TRBJ2-5,NA,TGTGCCAGCAGCTTCGTGACAGTACAAGAGACCCAGTACTTC,CASSFVTVQETQYF
NA,TRBV27,TRBJ2-7,TRBD1,TGTGCCAGCAGTTTATGGACAGGGACTCTCTACGAGCAGTACTTC,CASSLWTGTLYEQYF
NA,TRBV10-1,TRBJ2-1,NA,TGCGCCAGCAGTATGACAGCCTACAATGAGCAGTTCTTC,CASSMTAYNEQFF
few,TRBV5-6,TRBJ1-2,NA,TGTGCCAGCAGCTCTGGACAGCACTATGGCTACACCTTC,CASSSGQHYGYTF
NA,TRBV5-1,TRBJ1-5,NA,TGCGCCAGCAGCCCGACGGGTCTGAGCCAGGGTAGCAATCAGCCCCAGCATTTT,CASSPTGLSQGSNQPQHF
NA,TRBV11-2,TRBJ2-2,NA,TGTGCCAGCAGCTTAGCGAGGGCCGGGGAGCTGTTTTTT,CASSLARAGELFF
once,TRBV18,TRBJ1-1,TRBD1,TGTGCCAGCTCACCGGGACAGGCTGTGAACACTGAAGCTTTCTTT,CASSPGQAVNTEAFF
NA,TRBV4-3,TRBJ2-3,TRBD1,TGCGCCAGCAGCCATAACAGGGGAACTGACCGTAGCACAGATACGCAGTATTTT,CASSHNRGTDRSTDTQYF
few,TRBV10-1,TRBJ2-7,NA,TGCGCCAGCAGTGACGCGGGACTGGCCGCCTACGAGCAGTACTTC,CASSDAGLAAYEQYF
NA,TRBV10-3,TRBJ1-4,NA,TGTGCCATCAAGCCCTCCCGAGGAAATGAAAAACTGTTTTTT,CAIKPSRGNEKLFF